Following are 2 T cell receptor beta chains from one sample sequenced in a study of blood T cell repertoires in COVID-19. Clones were sequenced by immunoSEQ multiplex PCR, and TCRdb holds only the in-frame ones, with some missing. The profile shows fewer than 80,000 clones, 86% of them singletons. Sequencing was performed on peripheral blood. The receptor set was obtained from a man older than 75 with COVID-19, enrolled during active disease.

This chain joins TRBV9 and TRBJ1-3; D not certain. This CDR3 contains 15 residues. Per germline, CDR1 SGDLS and CDR2 YYNGEE. V was cut by 4 bases and J by 0 bases, with 11 bases left in between. The CDR3 sequence: CASSTSAVSGNTIYF. CDR3 sequence (DNA): TGTGCCAGCAGCACCTCCGCAGTCTCTGGAAACACCATATATTTT.

The rearrangement joins TRBV18 to TRBJ1-3, with D perhaps TRBD1 (5 bases). The CDR3 spans 17 residues. V was clipped by 4 bases and J by 0 bases, with 16 bases between them. The germline gives CDR1 KGHSH, CDR2 LQKENI. CDR3 sequence: CASSLYTTVSSGNTIYF. The DNA of the CDR3 is TGTGCCAGCTCACTATACACGACAGTCAGCTCTGGAAACACCATATATTTT.